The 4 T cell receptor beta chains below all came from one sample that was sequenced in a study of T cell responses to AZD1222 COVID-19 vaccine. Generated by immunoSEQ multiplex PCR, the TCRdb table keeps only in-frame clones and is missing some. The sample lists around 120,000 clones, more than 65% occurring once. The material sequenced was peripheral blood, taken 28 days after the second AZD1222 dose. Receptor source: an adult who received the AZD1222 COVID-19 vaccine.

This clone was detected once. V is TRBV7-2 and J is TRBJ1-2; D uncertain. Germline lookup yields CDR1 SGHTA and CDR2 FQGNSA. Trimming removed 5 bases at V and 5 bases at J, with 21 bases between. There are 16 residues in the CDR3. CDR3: CASSAPRTLGKYGYTF. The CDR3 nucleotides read TGTGCCAGCAGCGCTCCCCGGACCCTGGGAAAGTATGGCTACACCTTC.

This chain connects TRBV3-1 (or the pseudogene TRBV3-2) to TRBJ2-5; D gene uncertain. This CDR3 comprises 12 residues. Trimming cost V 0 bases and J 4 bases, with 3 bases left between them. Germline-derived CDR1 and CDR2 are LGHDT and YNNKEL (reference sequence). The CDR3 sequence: CASSQDRETQYF. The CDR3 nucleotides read TGTGCCAGCAGCCAAGATCGAGAGACCCAGTACTTC.

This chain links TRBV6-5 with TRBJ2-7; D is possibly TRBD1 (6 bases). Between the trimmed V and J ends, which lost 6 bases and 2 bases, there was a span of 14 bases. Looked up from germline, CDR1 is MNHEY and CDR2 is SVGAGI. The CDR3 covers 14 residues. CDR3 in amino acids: CASRRDKTPYEQYF. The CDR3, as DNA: TGTGCCAGCAGACGGGACAAGACTCCCTACGAGCAGTACTTC.

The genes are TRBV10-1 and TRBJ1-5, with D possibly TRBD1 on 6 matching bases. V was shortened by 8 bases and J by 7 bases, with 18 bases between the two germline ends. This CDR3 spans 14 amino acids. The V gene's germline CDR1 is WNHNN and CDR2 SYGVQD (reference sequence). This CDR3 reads CASGLGQRGQPQHF. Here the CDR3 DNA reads TGCGCCAGCGGATTGGGTCAAAGGGGGCAGCCCCAGCATTTT.